This T cell receptor (beta chain) was sequenced during a study of cytomegalovirus exposure and HLA in healthy donors. Background on the study: In a previous analysis, 100 million to 140 million unique TCR beta sequences were found from roughly 180 million T cells.

This clone showed up just a few times. The CDR3 spans 19 residues. 13 Jbeta primers and 60 Vbeta primers were used for the PCR. Repertoires were generated with immunoSEQ multiplex PCR, while TCRdb's copy carries only in-frame clones and drops some. Of over 95,000 clones in the sample, 70% to 80% were seen once. This TCR derives from a woman aged 40-49 years in good health and CMV-seropositive. Sequencing used PBMCs. The chain uses TRBV21-1 and TRBJ2-1; TRBD2 reflects the table's D call only, with no check against the DNA. TRBV21-1 represents a pseudogene. The CDR3 sequence: CASSKEAVSGASSYNEQFF. DNA for the CDR3: TGTGCCAGCAGCAAAGAGGCCGTTAGCGGGGCTAGCTCCTACAATGAGCAGTTCTTC.